Listed below are T cell receptor beta chains from one sample, sequenced in a study of OX40 agonist ivuxolimab in advanced cancers. TCRdb's table, derived via immunoSEQ multiplex PCR, lists solely in-frame clones and lacks some. The table records tens of thousands of clones, 85% to 90% of them present only once. The specimen comprised CD4+ or CD8+ T cells sorted from blood, sampled in a trial of the OX40 agonist ivuxolimab. The receptors stem from an adult with an advanced solid tumor such as melanoma, head and neck, liver or kidney cancer. Each CDR3 is given with its conserved first and last residue. D genes are given only for firm matches. Clone size is stated in some rows and not others, as once, few, many or a class when expanded.

size: once; length: 14; V: TRBV2; J: TRBJ1-2; D: NA; DNA: TGTGCCAGCAGTATAAGGACTACCGGGGGAGGCTACACCTTC; CDR3: CASSIRTTGGGYTF
size: NA; length: 12; V: TRBV12-5; J: TRBJ2-7; D: NA; DNA: TGTGCTAGTGGTTCCGGGCCCTACGAGCAGTACTTC; CDR3: CASGSGPYEQYF
size: NA; length: 16; V: TRBV9; J: TRBJ2-3; D: TRBD1; DNA: TGTGCCAGCAGCCTTCTGACAGGGGGCAGGACAGATACGCAGTATTTT; CDR3: CASSLLTGGRTDTQYF
size: NA; length: 14; V: TRBV9; J: TRBJ2-5; D: TRBD2; DNA: TGTGCCAGCAGCCCTCGACCGGGGGGGGAGACCCAGTACTTC; CDR3: CASSPRPGGETQYF
size: NA; length: 14; V: TRBV9; J: TRBJ1-1; D: NA; DNA: TGTGCCAGCAGCGGCCACGGGACTTTCAGTGAAGCTTTCTTT; CDR3: CASSGHGTFSEAFF
size: NA; length: 17; V: TRBV28; J: TRBJ2-5; D: TRBD2; DNA: TGTGCCAGCAGTTTAGCCGGCGGGGGGGTAGTATCGGAGACCCAGTACTTC; CDR3: CASSLAGGGVVSETQYF
size: NA; length: 12; V: TRBV9; J: TRBJ2-3; D: NA; DNA: TGTGCCAGCAGCCCGGGACTGGAAACGCAGTATTTT; CDR3: CASSPGLETQYF
size: many; length: 13; V: TRBV6-5; J: TRBJ2-5; D: NA; DNA: TGTGCCACCAACAGGGCCAATCAAGAGACCCAGTACTTC; CDR3: CATNRANQETQYF
size: NA; length: 17; V: TRBV19; J: TRBJ1-5; D: NA; DNA: TGTGCCAGTAGTATAGGGCCCCTTGGGGGTCCTAATCAGCCCCAGCATTTT; CDR3: CASSIGPLGGPNQPQHF
size: NA; length: 15; V: TRBV5-4; J: TRBJ1-3; D: NA; DNA: TGTGCCAGCAGCAAGGACACAAGCTCTGGAAACACCATATATTTT; CDR3: CASSKDTSSGNTIYF
size: NA; length: 15; V: TRBV5-1; J: TRBJ2-3; D: NA; DNA: TGCGCCAGCAGCTTGGTCGGCGCTAGCACAGATACGCAGTATTTT; CDR3: CASSLVGASTDTQYF
size: NA; length: 13; V: TRBV2; J: TRBJ2-7; D: TRBD1; DNA: TGTGCCAGCAAAGACCAGGGGGCGGTCGGGCAGTACTTC; CDR3: CASKDQGAVGQYF
size: NA; length: 14; V: TRBV18; J: TRBJ2-1; D: TRBD1; DNA: TGTGCCAGCTCACCAGGTGGACAGGTCAATGAGCAGTTCTTC; CDR3: CASSPGGQVNEQFF
size: NA; length: 18; V: TRBV7-2; J: TRBJ1-2; D: TRBD1; DNA: TGTGCCAGCAGCTTATGGGGACAGGGGGCTCAGGCCAACTATGGCTACACCTTC; CDR3: CASSLWGQGAQANYGYTF
size: NA; length: 12; V: TRBV18; J: TRBJ2-7; D: NA; DNA: TGTGCCAGCTCACCAACCTCCCACGAGCAGTACTTC; CDR3: CASSPTSHEQYF
size: NA; length: 12; V: TRBV19; J: TRBJ1-5; D: NA; DNA: TGTGCCAGTAGTATTGGGAATCAGCCCCAGCATTTT; CDR3: CASSIGNQPQHF
size: NA; length: 14; V: TRBV7-3; J: TRBJ1-1; D: NA; DNA: TGTGCCAGCAGCCAGGACAGTAAGAACACTGAAGCTTTCTTT; CDR3: CASSQDSKNTEAFF
size: NA; length: 12; V: TRBV29-1; J: TRBJ1-1; D: NA; DNA: TGCAGCGCCCAAAGGGGTAGGGCTGAAGCTTTCTTT; CDR3: CSAQRGRAEAFF
size: NA; length: 16; V: TRBV5-1; J: TRBJ2-1; D: TRBD2; DNA: TGCGCCAGCAGCAAACCCGGGACTAGCGGGGACAATGAGCAGTTCTTC; CDR3: CASSKPGTSGDNEQFF
size: NA; length: 20; V: TRBV15; J: TRBJ2-7; D: TRBD2; DNA: TGTGCCACCAGCAGACCCCAACCGGGACTAGCGGGGGGATACTCCTACGAGCAGTACTTC; CDR3: CATSRPQPGLAGGYSYEQYF
size: NA; length: 16; V: TRBV5-4; J: TRBJ2-3; D: TRBD2; DNA: TGTGCCAGCAGCCTGGCAGCGGGGGGCCTCACAGATACGCAGTATTTT; CDR3: CASSLAAGGLTDTQYF
size: NA; length: 16; V: TRBV7-9; J: TRBJ2-2; D: TRBD1; DNA: TGTGCCAGCAGCGCTTGGGGACAGACAAACACCGGGGAGCTGTTTTTT; CDR3: CASSAWGQTNTGELFF
size: NA; length: 16; V: TRBV5-1; J: TRBJ2-2; D: TRBD1; DNA: TGCGCCAGCAGCCTGCGGACAGGGACGAACACCGGGGAGCTGTTTTTT; CDR3: CASSLRTGTNTGELFF
size: NA; length: 14; V: TRBV30; J: TRBJ1-5; D: NA; DNA: TGTGCCTGGAGATTACAGGGTAACAATCAGCCCCAGCATTTT; CDR3: CAWRLQGNNQPQHF
size: NA; length: 17; V: TRBV5-7; J: TRBJ2-6; D: NA; DNA: TGTGCCAGCGGACTTGTCTGCGTACAAAGTCGGGCCAACGTCCTGACTTTC; CDR3: CASGLVCVQSRANVLTF
size: NA; length: 13; V: TRBV28; J: TRBJ1-1; D: NA; DNA: TGTGCCAGCAGTTTCGGGGGACAAACTGAAGCTTTCTTT; CDR3: CASSFGGQTEAFF
size: NA; length: 12; V: TRBV28; J: TRBJ2-7; D: NA; DNA: TGTGCCAGCAGCCAGGGCCAATACGAGCAGTACTTC; CDR3: CASSQGQYEQYF
size: NA; length: 15; V: TRBV6-6; J: TRBJ1-2; D: NA; DNA: TGTGCCAGCAGCTCCGATAAACAGGGCTTCTATGGCTACACCTTC; CDR3: CASSSDKQGFYGYTF
size: NA; length: 16; V: TRBV7-8; J: TRBJ2-5; D: TRBD2; DNA: TGTGCCAGCAGCTCCGGACTAGCGGGAGGCCAAGAGACCCAGTACTTC; CDR3: CASSSGLAGGQETQYF
size: once; length: 15; V: TRBV7-6; J: TRBJ2-1; D: NA; DNA: TGTGCCAGCACCCCTCGGGGCGGATTAAACAATGAGCAGTTCTTC; CDR3: CASTPRGGLNNEQFF
size: NA; length: 14; V: TRBV19; J: TRBJ1-1; D: TRBD1; DNA: TGTGCCAGTAGGGACAGGGGGGCTTCGTCCGAAGCTTTCTTT; CDR3: CASRDRGASSEAFF
size: once; length: 16; V: TRBV18; J: TRBJ1-1; D: NA; DNA: TGTGCCAGCTCACTGACGACTTTGCCCGAGGACACTGAAGCTTTCTTT; CDR3: CASSLTTLPEDTEAFF
size: once; length: 13; V: TRBV7-3; J: TRBJ2-2; D: NA; DNA: TGTGCCAGCGCCGGGACGTCCACCGGGGAGCTGTTTTTT; CDR3: CASAGTSTGELFF